Following are 10 T cell receptor beta chains from one sample sequenced in a study of blood T cells in healthy people across ages. A second PCR of 7 to 11 cycles used a sample-barcoded 5' primer and a J-beta primer mix. TCRdb ran MiXCR on the 5' RACE reads and lists one entry per CDR3 protein. The sample records approximately 680,000 distinct CDR3 sequences, less than 40% being singletons. The source material was blood. These TCRs come from a woman older than 75 in good health.

The chain couples TRBV5-5 to TRBJ1-4; perhaps TRBD1 as D (5 bases). Germline values: CDR1 SGHKS, CDR2 YYEKEE (reference sequence). The CDR3 has 14 amino acids. Trimming took off 0 bases at V and 3 bases at J, with 6 bases between the two ends. The CDR3 sequence is CASSLVTANEKLFF. CDR3 nucleotides: TGTGCCAGCAGCTTGGTGACAGCTAATGAAAAACTGTTTTTT.

Remarks on this clonotype: Possible read error: a much larger clone is one base away. This rearrangement joins TRBV6-1 to TRBJ1-2; TRBD1 agrees at 8 bases. CDR1 is MNHNS, CDR2 SASEGT, per germline. The trim removed 1 base at V and 4 bases at J, leaving 5 bases unmatched. The CDR3 is made up of 15 amino acids. The CDR3 loop reads CASSEGTGTRYGYTF. The CDR3 DNA reads TGTGCCAGCAGTGAAGGGACAGGGACTCGCTATGGCTACACCTTC.

The chain has TRBV7-9 and TRBJ2-7; the D is unclear. Trimming cost V 5 bases and J 6 bases, with 17 bases left between them. The germline CDR1 and CDR2 sequences are SEHNR and FQNEAQ (reference sequence). The CDR3 has 14 residues. Here the CDR3 reads CASSPPSRFSEQYF. As DNA, the CDR3 is TGTGCCAGCAGCCCCCCGTCCAGGTTTAGCGAGCAGTACTTC.

A remark on this clonotype: This clone may be a read error of a much larger clone one base away. The chain couples TRBV3-1 to TRBJ1-2, with D uncertain. There are 14 residues in the CDR3. V was trimmed by 2 bases and J by 4 bases, leaving 11 bases between them. Germline CDR1 and CDR2: LGHDT and YNNKEL (reference sequence). The chain's CDR3 is CASSQNWDSYGYTF. Written as DNA, the CDR3 is TGTGCCAGCAGCCAAAATTGGGATAGCTATGGCTACACCTTC.

This clonotype was recorded at least ten times. The genes are TRBV6-6 and TRBJ2-4, with D uncertain. CDR1 MNHNY and CDR2 SVGAGI come from the germline V gene (reference sequence). V shed 4 bases and J shed 0 bases, with 7 bases lying between them. The CDR3 totals 14 residues. CDR3 sequence reads: CASSSILAKNIQYF. The CDR3 nucleotides read TGTGCCAGCAGTTCAATTCTAGCCAAAAACATTCAGTACTTC.

This clonotype was counted ten times or more. The J gene is TRBJ2-1, the V gene TRBV2; D call uncertain. V lost 7 bases to trimming and J lost 0 bases, with 13 bases between them. Germline V CDR1 and CDR2: SNHLY, FYNNEI. The CDR3 consists of 15 residues. The CDR3 spells CASTELSRSYNEQFF. The CDR3 bases are TGTGCCAGCACGGAACTTTCTCGCTCCTACAATGAGCAGTTCTTC. Complete variable domain (other parts from reference TRBV2 and TRBJ2-1): EPEVTQTPSHQVTQMGQEVILRCVPISNHLYFYWYRQILGQKVEFLVSFYNNEISEKSEIFDDQFSVERPDGSNFTLKIRSTKLEDSAMYFCASTELSRSYNEQFFGPGTRLTVL.

The V call is TRBV10-3, the J call TRBJ1-5, with D unresolved. Trimming cost V 10 bases and J 0 bases, with 13 bases left between them. Looked up from germline, CDR1 is ENHRY and CDR2 is SYGVKD. The CDR3 spans 14 residues. Written as DNA, the CDR3 is TGTGCCACCAATCAAGTGAGTAGCAATCAGCCCCAGCATTTT. As protein: CATNQVSSNQPQHF.

Remarks on this clonotype: This could be a read error, since a much larger clone is one nucleotide away. This chain links TRBV5-1 with TRBJ1-1; D is perhaps TRBD1 (5 bases). V was trimmed by 4 bases and J by 4 bases, leaving 14 bases between them. This CDR3 has 14 amino acids. Germline V gene data show CDR1 as SGHRS and CDR2 as YFSETQ. The CDR3 DNA sequence: TGCGCCAGCAGCATACGGGGTGGGGGCACTGAAGCTTTCTTT. Its protein product is CASSIRGGGTEAFF.

The chain has TRBV5-6 and TRBJ2-2; D not resolved. There are 15 residues in the CDR3. V dropped 0 bases and J dropped 4 bases, with 10 bases sitting between them. Germline CDR1 is SGHDT and CDR2 is YYEEEE. The CDR3 reads CASSLVSRATGELFF. The CDR3 DNA is TGTGCCAGCAGCTTGGTGTCACGGGCCACCGGGGAGCTGTTTTTT. The whole variable domain, filled in from reference TRBV5-6 and TRBJ2-2, reads DAGVTQSPTHLIKTRGQQVTLRCSPKSGHDTVSWYQQALGQGPQFIFQYYEEEERQRGNFPDRFSGHQFPNYSSELNVNALLLGDSALYLCASSLVSRATGELFFGEGSRLTVL.

The chain recombines TRBV7-2 with TRBJ1-6; D is unclear. This CDR3 spans 12 amino acids. Germline V gene data show CDR1 as SGHTA and CDR2 as FQGNSA. Trimming removed 5 bases from V and 3 bases from J, with 2 bases in between. This CDR3 is CASSVYNSPLHF. The CDR3 nucleotides read TGTGCCAGCAGCGTCTATAATTCACCCCTCCACTTT.